The 9 T cell receptor beta chains given below trace back to one sample, sequenced in a study of blood T cells in healthy people across ages. For the second PCR, which ran for roughly 6 to 12 cycles, a sample-barcoded 5' primer and a J-beta primer mix were used. TCRdb used MiXCR to reprocess the 5' RACE reads, holding one entry per CDR3 protein. The data show 700,000 or so distinct CDR3 sequences, around a fifth seen once. The source material was blood. The receptors were sampled from a man aged 65 to 79 in good health.

The gene calls are TRBV20-1 and TRBJ2-7; D could derive from TRBD1 or TRBD2 (6 bases each). V lost 5 bases and J lost 2, with 13 bases in between. CDR3 length equals 13 residues. Germline CDR1 DFQATT, CDR2 SNEGSKA (reference sequence). CDR3 loop: CSAGGDTAYEQYV. CDR3 DNA: TGCAGTGCTGGAGGGGACACAGCCTACGAGCAGTACGTC.

This clonotype was observed a handful of times. V and J are TRBV5-1 and TRBJ1-4, with D possibly TRBD1 on 5 matching bases. Germline lookup yields CDR1 SGHRS and CDR2 YFSETQ. The germline V and J ends were trimmed by 1 base and 2 bases, with 12 bases remaining between them. CDR3 length equals 16 residues. CDR3 residues: CASSLSGSRTNEKLFF. For the CDR3, the DNA is TGCGCCAGCAGCTTGTCAGGGTCTCGCACTAATGAAAAACTGTTTTTT. Filled out from reference TRBV5-1 and TRBJ1-4, the complete variable domain reads KAGVTQTPRYLIKTRGQQVTLSCSPISGHRSVSWYQQTPGQGLQFLFEYFSETQRNKGNFPGRFSGRQFSNSRSEMNVSTLELGDSALYLCASSLSGSRTNEKLFFGSGTQLSVL.

This clonotype was seen a few times. V gene TRBV29-1 combines with J gene TRBJ1-1; D is perhaps TRBD1 (5 bases). Trimming shortened V by 4 bases and J by 4 bases, and 7 bases separated the two germline ends. In germline, CDR1 is SQVTM, CDR2 ANQGSEA. The CDR3 consists of 11 residues. The CDR3 reads CSVVGGTEAFF. The CDR3 coding sequence is TGCAGCGTTGTGGGGGGCACTGAAGCTTTCTTT. The full variable domain, its missing parts supplied by reference TRBV29-1 and TRBJ1-1, is SAVISQKPSRDICQRGTSLTIQCQVDSQVTMMFWYRQQPGQSLTLIATANQGSEATYESGFVIDKFPISRPNLTFSTLTVSNMSPEDSSIYLCSVVGGTEAFFGQGTRLTVV.

The chain is built from TRBV5-6 and TRBJ2-5; D uncertain. Trimming removed 1 base at V and 0 bases at J, with 4 bases between. Germline V CDR1 and CDR2: SGHDT, YYEEEE. The CDR3 has 13 residues. This CDR3 is CASSLNHQETQYF. For the CDR3, the DNA is TGTGCCAGCAGCTTGAACCACCAAGAGACCCAGTACTTC.

The chain joins TRBV7-2 to TRBJ2-5; TRBD2 agrees at 10 bases. CDR1 is SGHTA and CDR2 is FQGNSA in the germline V gene. V shed 1 base and J 7 bases; nucleotides not matched to a gene: 12. The CDR3 is made up of 17 amino acids. CDR3 in DNA: TGTGCCAGCAGCTTAGGACCTAGCGGGGGACTCGACGGGACCCAGTACTTC. It specifies CASSLGPSGGLDGTQYF.

The chain combines TRBV27 with TRBJ2-3; either TRBD1 or TRBD2 may fit D (7 bases each). The CDR3 consists of 15 residues. The germline V gene has CDR1 MNHEY and CDR2 SMNVEV (reference sequence). V was pared by 3 bases and J by 6 bases, with 16 bases between. CDR3 coding DNA: TGTGCCAGCAGTTTGTGGCAGGGGGGGATGGATACGCAGTATTTT. Translation: CASSLWQGGMDTQYF.

The rearrangement uses TRBV7-2 and TRBJ1-4; D uncertain. V gave up 1 base and J gave up 5 bases, with 11 bases separating them. The CDR3 runs 15 residues. Per the germline V gene, CDR1 is SGHTA and CDR2 is FQGNSA. CDR3 nucleotides: TGTGCCAGCAGCTTAGTTCAGGCGAAAAATGAAAAACTGTTTTTT. Translated, it gives CASSLVQAKNEKLFF.

This clonotype showed up just a few times. DNA for the CDR3: TGTGCCAGCAGACAGGACAGAAGTAATGAAAAACTGTTTTTT. The encoded protein is CASRQDRSNEKLFF. This chain joins TRBV6-1 and TRBJ1-4, with TRBD1 as a possible D gene (6 bases). CDR1 MNHNS and CDR2 SASEGT come from the germline V gene. Deletions cut 6 bases from V and 4 bases from J, with 12 bases between. There are 14 residues in the CDR3.

V and J are TRBV7-9 and TRBJ1-4, with 9 bases matching TRBD1. This CDR3 is built from 14 residues. Per the germline V gene, CDR1 is SEHNR and CDR2 is FQNEAQ (reference sequence). V gave up 0 bases and J gave up 15 bases; unmatched junction bases: 8. CDR3 coding DNA: TGTGCCAGCAGCTTAGCGGGGACAGGGTCTTTGGTGTTTTTT. As protein: CASSLAGTGSLVFF.